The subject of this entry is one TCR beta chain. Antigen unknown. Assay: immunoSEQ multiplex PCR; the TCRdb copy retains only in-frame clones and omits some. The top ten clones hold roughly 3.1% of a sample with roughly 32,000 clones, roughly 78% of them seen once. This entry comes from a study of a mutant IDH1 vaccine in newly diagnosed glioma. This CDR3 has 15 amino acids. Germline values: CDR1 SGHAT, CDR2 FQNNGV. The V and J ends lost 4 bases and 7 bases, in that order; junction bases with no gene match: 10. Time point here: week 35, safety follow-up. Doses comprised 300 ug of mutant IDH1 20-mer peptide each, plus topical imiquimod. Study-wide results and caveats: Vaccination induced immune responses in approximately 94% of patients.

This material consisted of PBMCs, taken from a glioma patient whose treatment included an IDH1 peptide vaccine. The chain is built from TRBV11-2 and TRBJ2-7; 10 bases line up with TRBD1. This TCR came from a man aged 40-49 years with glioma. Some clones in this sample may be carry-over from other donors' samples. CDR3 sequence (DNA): TGTGCCAGCAGCTCCCGGGACAGGGGACGCTGGGAGCAGTACTTC. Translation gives CASSSRDRGRWEQYF.